The 26 T cell receptor beta chains in this list originate from one sample, sequenced in a study of CD8+CD57+ T cells in acquired aplastic anemia. All patients picked for sequencing had shown, by flow cytometry, an expansion of CD8+CD57+ cells. TCR beta VDJ combinations and CDR3 sequences were profiled from genomic DNA. TCRdb ran MiXCR on the reads and lists one entry per CDR3 protein. The sample consists of around 430,000 distinct CDR3 sequences, around 33% of them appearing once. Sequencing was carried out using sorted CD4+, CD8+, or CD8+CD57+ T cells (not recorded which) from PBMCs. Receptor source: a human donor with aplastic anemia.

Many counts were recorded for this clonotype. The V and J genes are TRBV12-3 or TRBV12-4 and TRBJ1-6; TRBD1 agrees at 7 bases. V lost 7 bases and J lost 10; bases outside the gene matches: 7. The CDR3 extends over 13 amino acids. The CDR3: CASTPGGNSPLHF. The CDR3 DNA sequence: TGTGCCAGCACCCCAGGGGGTAACTCACCCCTCCACTTT.

This clonotype was counted a single time. The rearrangement uses TRBV19 and TRBJ2-3, with a weak D call TRBD2 (6 bases). CDR3 length: 15 residues. V lost 4 bases and J 3 bases, leaving 14 bases between the germline ends. The germline V gene has CDR1 LNHDA and CDR2 SQIVND (reference sequence). The CDR3 nucleotides read TGTGCCAGTAGTACGAAGACTAGTATGACAGATACGCAGTATTTT. Residues: CASSTKTSMTDTQYF.

There are many counts of this clonotype. The rearrangement joins TRBV19 to TRBJ1-5, with D hard to call. The CDR3 has 17 amino acids. In germline, CDR1 is LNHDA, CDR2 SQIVND (reference sequence). V was cut by 1 base and J by 0 bases, with 13 bases left in between. The CDR3 DNA reads as TGTGCCAGTAGTATAGTAAGGCGGCCGAATAGCAATCAGCCCCAGCATTTT. The encoded protein is CASSIVRRPNSNQPQHF.

This clonotype was recorded only once. The J gene is TRBJ2-7, the V gene TRBV7-2, with D possibly matching TRBD1 (6 bases). In germline, CDR1 is SGHTA, CDR2 FQGNSA. V was trimmed by 5 bases and J by 5 bases, leaving 10 bases between them. CDR3 length: 12 amino acids. Here the CDR3 reads CASSRRTDEQYF. CDR3 DNA sequence: TGTGCCAGCAGCCGCCGGACAGACGAGCAGTACTTC. Filled out from reference TRBV7-2 and TRBJ2-7, the complete variable domain reads GAGVSQSPSNKVTEKGKDVELRCDPISGHTALYWYRQSLGQGLEFLIYFQGNSAPDKSGLPSDRFSAERTGGSVSTLTIQRTQQEDSAVYLCASSRRTDEQYFGPGTRLTVT.

This clonotype came up a few times. V usage is TRBV6-2 or TRBV6-3 and J usage is TRBJ2-1; D possibly corresponds to TRBD2 (6 bases). V lost 0 bases and J lost 0, with 9 bases in between. There are 16 residues in the CDR3. The germline gives CDR1 MNHEY, CDR2 SVGEGT. This CDR3 reads CASSYSSGISYNEQFF. The CDR3 DNA reads TGTGCCAGCAGTTACTCTAGCGGAATCTCCTACAATGAGCAGTTCTTC.

This clonotype was seen a few times. The chain carries TRBV7-6 and TRBJ2-3; a possible D gene is TRBD1 (5 bases). The CDR3 extends over 12 amino acids. V was pared by 4 bases and J by 7 bases, with 9 bases between. CDR1 and CDR2 (germline): SGHVS, FNYEAQ. In DNA, the CDR3 is TGTGCCAGCAGCTCGACAGTTTATACGCAGTATTTT. It specifies CASSSTVYTQYF.

This clonotype came up many times. This rearrangement joins TRBV19 to TRBJ1-1; D uncertain. The CDR3 is 12 residues long. Germline V gene sequence: CDR1 LNHDA, CDR2 SQIVND (reference sequence). V shed 4 bases and J shed 9 bases, with 12 bases lying between them. In DNA, the CDR3 is TGTGCCAGTAGTAAATTGGACGCAAAAGCTTTCTTT. Protein product: CASSKLDAKAFF.

The rearrangement joins TRBV5-1 to TRBJ2-7, with 9 bases that match TRBD1. J lost 0 bases, V lost 1 base, and 14 bases had no gene match. This CDR3 region has 19 residues. Germline CDR1 reads SGHRS; CDR2 reads YFSETQ. The CDR3 loop is CASSLPVPGQGRSSYEQYF. The CDR3 DNA is TGCGCCAGCAGCTTGCCTGTCCCGGGACAGGGAAGGAGCTCCTACGAGCAGTACTTC.

This clonotype was seen a handful of times. The V and J genes are TRBV6-5 and TRBJ1-1; D might be TRBD1 (5 bases). CDR1 and CDR2 from the germline V gene are MNHEY and SVGAGI. The CDR3 is 15 residues long. The V and J ends lost 0 bases and 4 bases respectively, with 12 bases between them. CDR3 DNA: TGTGCCAGCAGTTACTCCCCAGGGATGAGCACTGAAGCTTTCTTT. Translating it yields CASSYSPGMSTEAFF.

This clonotype was seen ten or more times. The CDR3 coding sequence is TGTGCCAGCAGTGACGGTCCAGGGACTTACCAGGCGGGCTACACCTTC. Translation: CASSDGPGTYQAGYTF. The J gene is TRBJ1-2, the V gene TRBV6-1, with D possibly matching TRBD1 (5 bases). Germline CDR1 MNHNS, CDR2 SASEGT. This CDR3 has 16 residues. The V gene lost 3 bases and the J gene lost 8 bases, with 22 bases spanning the gap.

This clonotype was picked up many times. This rearrangement joins TRBV19 to TRBJ1-6; 7 bases are a match to TRBD1. CDR3 length: 13 amino acids. Germline lookup yields CDR1 LNHDA and CDR2 SQIVND (reference sequence). V trimming: 3 bases; J trimming: 8 bases; junction bases outside the gene matches: 1. The CDR3, as DNA: TGTGCCAGTAGTATCGACAGGGATTCACCCCTCCACTTT. It codes for CASSIDRDSPLHF.

In its sample, this clonotype was seen many times. The chain has TRBV20-1 and TRBJ2-7; D not certain. V was trimmed by 5 bases and J by 7 bases, leaving 15 bases between them. CDR3 size: 12 residues. The germline V gene encodes CDR1 DFQATT and CDR2 SNEGSKA (reference sequence). The CDR3 spells CSAAPLVEEQYF. In DNA form, the CDR3 reads TGCAGTGCTGCCCCGTTGGTAGAAGAGCAGTACTTC.

This clonotype was observed many times. The chain uses TRBV20-1 and TRBJ1-2, with no clear D. CDR3 length: 15 amino acids. The V end was cut by 6 bases, the J end by 1 base, with 18 bases between. Germline assignment: CDR1 DFQATT and CDR2 SNEGSKA (reference sequence). The chain's CDR3 is CSASAVRVFNYGYTF. The CDR3 bases are TGCAGTGCCAGTGCTGTTAGGGTCTTTAACTATGGCTACACCTTC.

This rearrangement joins TRBV29-1 to TRBJ1-6; 10 nucleotides match TRBD1. Germline trimming cut 6 bases from V and 9 bases from J; bases unmatched to any gene: 2. Germline V CDR1 and CDR2: SQVTM, ANQGSEA. The length of the CDR3 is 12 residues. The CDR3 bases are TGCAGCGTGGGGGACAGGGGTTCACCCCTCCACTTT. Its protein is CSVGDRGSPLHF.

The rearrangement joins TRBV5-6 to TRBJ1-4; 9 bases are a match to TRBD1. The V gene's germline CDR1 is SGHDT and CDR2 YYEEEE. Trimming at V came to 0 bases and at J to 0 bases, leaving 0 bases not matched to a gene. CDR3 length: 16 residues. CDR3 DNA sequence: TGTGCCAGCAGCTTGGGACAGGGGGCAACTAATGAAAAACTGTTTTTT. Its translation is CASSLGQGATNEKLFF.

This chain links TRBV6-2 or TRBV6-3 with TRBJ1-3, with a possible D match to TRBD1 (5 bases). This CDR3 has 17 amino acids. Trimming took off 4 bases at V and 0 bases at J, with 16 bases between the two ends. CDR1 MNHEY and CDR2 SVGEGT come from the germline V gene. The CDR3 protein is CASSSHQGIGSGNTIYF. CDR3 DNA: TGTGCCAGCAGTTCTCACCAGGGAATCGGCTCTGGAAACACCATATATTTT.

This clonotype was seen only a few times. The rearrangement uses TRBV7-3 and TRBJ2-3; D tentatively reads TRBD1 or TRBD2 (5 bases each). The V and J ends lost 5 bases and 2 bases respectively, with 14 bases between them. Germline V gene data show CDR1 as SGHTA and CDR2 as FQGTGA. This CDR3 has 15 amino acids. CDR3: CASSPGTYNTDTQYF. CDR3 nucleotides: TGTGCCAGCAGCCCGGGGACCTACAACACAGATACGCAGTATTTT.

This clonotype has just a few counts. The gene calls are TRBV2 and TRBJ2-4; 10 nucleotides line up with TRBD1. V was pared by 6 bases and J by 6 bases, with 14 bases of the junction left unmatched. The CDR3 extends over 17 amino acids. Germline CDR1 is SNHLY and CDR2 is FYNNEI. The CDR3: CASSKQTGDRGRNIQYF. As DNA, the CDR3 is TGTGCCAGCAGCAAACAGACCGGGGACAGGGGACGAAACATTCAGTACTTC. The complete variable domain, with remaining parts taken from reference TRBV2 and TRBJ2-4, reads EPEVTQTPSHQVTQMGQEVILRCVPISNHLYFYWYRQILGQKVEFLVSFYNNEISEKSEIFDDQFSVERPDGSNFTLKIRSTKLEDSAMYFCASSKQTGDRGRNIQYFGAGTRLSVL.

On this clonotype: The junction and the germline gene differ at one end; a read error may be behind it. The V call is TRBV10-3, the J call TRBJ1-2; unclear D gene. Germline lookup yields CDR1 ENHRY and CDR2 SYGVKD. The CDR3 loop spans 14 amino acids. The CDR3 DNA reads as TGTGCCAGCAGTGAGGTGGGGTCCGCGTGGGGCTACACCTTC. Protein product: CASSEVGSAWGYTF.

This clonotype was observed once. This rearrangement joins TRBV7-3 to TRBJ1-2; D gene uncertain. The CDR3 consists of 15 residues. V was clipped by 6 bases and J by 4 bases, with 18 bases between them. In germline, CDR1 is SGHTA, CDR2 FQGTGA. The CDR3 DNA follows: TGTGCCAGCAGTTTATGGGCAGGAGGTGGCTATGGCTACACCTTC. Its translation: CASSLWAGGGYGYTF. The variable domain in full, with the rest retrieved from reference TRBV7-3 and TRBJ1-2, is GAGVSQTPSNKVTEKGKYVELRCDPISGHTALYWYRQSLGQGPEFLIYFQGTGAADDSGLPNDRFFAVRPEGSVSTLKIQRTERGDSAVYLCASSLWAGGGYGYTFGSGTRLTVV.

This clonotype was recorded a few times. The chain links TRBV19 to TRBJ2-2; D ambiguous. Germline CDR1 LNHDA, CDR2 SQIVND (reference sequence). V lost 7 bases and J 1 base, leaving 16 bases between the germline ends. CDR3 length equals 16 residues. CDR3 in amino acids: CASTGFAQMNTGELFF. The CDR3, as DNA: TGTGCCAGTACCGGATTCGCTCAGATGAACACCGGGGAGCTGTTTTTT.

The chain combines TRBV4-1 with TRBJ2-7, with 12 bases matching TRBD1. This CDR3 has 16 amino acids. With 2 bases clipped from V and 7 bases from J, the junction kept 9 bases outside the gene matches. Germline CDR1 MGHRA, CDR2 YSYEKL. The CDR3 bases are TGCGCCAGCAGCCAAAGCCCGGGACAGGGGGCAGGAGAGCAGTACTTC. Translated, it gives CASSQSPGQGAGEQYF.

The rearrangement uses TRBV20-1 and TRBJ2-7, with 8 bases matching TRBD1. There are 15 residues in the CDR3. Per the germline V gene, CDR1 is DFQATT and CDR2 is SNEGSKA (reference sequence). J was trimmed by 3 bases and V by 6 bases; bases with no gene match: 13. The CDR3 reads CSASSLRDRNYEQYF. In DNA form, the CDR3 reads TGCAGTGCCAGCAGCTTACGGGACAGGAACTACGAGCAGTACTTC.

This chain uses TRBV29-1 with TRBJ2-3, with D tentatively TRBD2 (5 bases). Germline V gene sequence: CDR1 SQVTM, CDR2 ANQGSEA. This CDR3 contains 14 residues. V lost 5 bases to trimming and J lost 0 bases, with 12 bases between them. The CDR3 nucleotides read TGCAGCGTTAGAATTTGGACTAGCACAGATACGCAGTATTTT. Protein sequence: CSVRIWTSTDTQYF.

With regard to this clonotype: This may be a read error, as it is one base from a much larger clone. The chain recombines TRBV2 with TRBJ1-3; the D gene is possibly TRBD1 (5 bases). With 2 bases removed from V and 6 bases from J, the gap between germline ends came to 11 bases. The CDR3 extends over 14 amino acids. Germline CDR1 reads SNHLY; CDR2 reads FYNNEI. CDR3 protein: CASSEWGVANTIYF. The CDR3 region has the DNA TGTGCCAGCAGTGAATGGGGGGTTGCAAACACCATATATTTT.

Remarks on this clonotype: This may arise from a read error, as a much more abundant clone is one base away. The CDR3 bases are TGCAGTGCTAGCGCGTTGAATGGCAATCAGCCCCAGCATTTT. Protein: CSASALNGNQPQHF. The chain joins TRBV20-1 to TRBJ1-5; no clear D gene. There are 14 residues in the CDR3. Germline loops: CDR1 DFQATT, CDR2 SNEGSKA (reference sequence). The ends were cut back, 3 bases at V and 2 bases at J, with 11 bases in the middle.